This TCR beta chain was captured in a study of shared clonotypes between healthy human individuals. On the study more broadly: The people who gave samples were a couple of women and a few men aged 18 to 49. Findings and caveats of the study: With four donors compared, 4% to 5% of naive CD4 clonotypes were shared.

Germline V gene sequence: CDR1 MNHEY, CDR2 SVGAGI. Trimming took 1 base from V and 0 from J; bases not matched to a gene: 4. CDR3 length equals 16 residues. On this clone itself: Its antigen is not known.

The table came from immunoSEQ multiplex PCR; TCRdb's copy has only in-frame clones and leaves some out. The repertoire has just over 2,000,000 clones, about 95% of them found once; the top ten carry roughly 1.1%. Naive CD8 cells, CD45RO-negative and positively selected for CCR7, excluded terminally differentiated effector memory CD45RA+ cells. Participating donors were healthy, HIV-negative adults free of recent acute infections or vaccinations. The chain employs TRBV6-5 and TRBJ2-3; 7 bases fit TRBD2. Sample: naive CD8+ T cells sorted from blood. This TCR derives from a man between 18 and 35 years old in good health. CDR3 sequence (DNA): TGTGCCAGCAGTTACTGGGGGGGTTTAAGCACAGATACGCAGTATTTT. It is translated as CASSYWGGLSTDTQYF.